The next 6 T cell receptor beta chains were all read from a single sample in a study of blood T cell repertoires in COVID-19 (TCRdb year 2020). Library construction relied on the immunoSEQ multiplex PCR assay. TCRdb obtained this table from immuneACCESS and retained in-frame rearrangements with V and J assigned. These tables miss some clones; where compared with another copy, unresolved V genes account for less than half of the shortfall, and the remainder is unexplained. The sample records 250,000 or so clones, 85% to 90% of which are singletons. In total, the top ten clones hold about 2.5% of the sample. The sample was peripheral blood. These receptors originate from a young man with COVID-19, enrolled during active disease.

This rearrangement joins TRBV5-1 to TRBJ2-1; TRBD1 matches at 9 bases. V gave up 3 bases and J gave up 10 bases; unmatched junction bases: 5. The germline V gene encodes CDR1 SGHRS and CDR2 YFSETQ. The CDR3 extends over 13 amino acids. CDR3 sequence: CASSWGTGNEQFF. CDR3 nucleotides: TGCGCCAGCAGCTGGGGGACAGGGAACGAGCAGTTCTTC. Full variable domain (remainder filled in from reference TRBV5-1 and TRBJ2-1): KAGVTQTPRYLIKTRGQQVTLSCSPISGHRSVSWYQQTPGQGLQFLFEYFSETQRNKGNFPGRFSGRQFSNSRSEMNVSTLELGDSALYLCASSWGTGNEQFFGPGTRLTVL.

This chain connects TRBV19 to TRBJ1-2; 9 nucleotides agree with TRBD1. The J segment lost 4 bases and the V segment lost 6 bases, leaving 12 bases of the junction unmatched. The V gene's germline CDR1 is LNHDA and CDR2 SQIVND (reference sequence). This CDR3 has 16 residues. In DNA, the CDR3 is TGTGCCAGTAGGAAGGGACAGGGAATCGTCGGCTATGGCTACACCTTC. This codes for CASRKGQGIVGYGYTF.

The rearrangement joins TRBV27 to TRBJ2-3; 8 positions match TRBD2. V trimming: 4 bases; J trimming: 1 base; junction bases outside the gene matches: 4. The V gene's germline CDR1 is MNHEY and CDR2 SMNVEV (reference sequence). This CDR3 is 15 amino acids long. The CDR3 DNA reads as TGTGCCAGCAGTTCACGGCGGGAGGGCACAGATACGCAGTATTTT. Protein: CASSSRREGTDTQYF.

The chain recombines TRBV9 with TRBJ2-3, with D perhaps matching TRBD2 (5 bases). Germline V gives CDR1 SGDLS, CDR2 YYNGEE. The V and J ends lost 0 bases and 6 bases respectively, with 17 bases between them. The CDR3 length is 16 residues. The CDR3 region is CASSVAGAAWEDTQYF. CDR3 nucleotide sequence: TGTGCCAGCAGCGTAGCTGGAGCCGCCTGGGAGGATACGCAGTATTTT.

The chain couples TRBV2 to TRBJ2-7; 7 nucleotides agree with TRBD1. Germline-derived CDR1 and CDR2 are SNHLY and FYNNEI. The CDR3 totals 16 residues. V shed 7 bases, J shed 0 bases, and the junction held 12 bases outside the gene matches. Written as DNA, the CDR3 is TGTGCCAGCAAGATGACAGGGCAAGTCTTCTCCTACGAGCAGTACTTC. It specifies CASKMTGQVFSYEQYF.

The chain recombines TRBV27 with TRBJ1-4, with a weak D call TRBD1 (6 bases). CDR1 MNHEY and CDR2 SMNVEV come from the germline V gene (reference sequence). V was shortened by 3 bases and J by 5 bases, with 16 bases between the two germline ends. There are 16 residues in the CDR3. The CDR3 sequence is CASSFSFYRANEKLFF. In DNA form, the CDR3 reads TGTGCCAGCAGTTTCTCATTCTACAGGGCGAATGAAAAACTGTTTTTT.